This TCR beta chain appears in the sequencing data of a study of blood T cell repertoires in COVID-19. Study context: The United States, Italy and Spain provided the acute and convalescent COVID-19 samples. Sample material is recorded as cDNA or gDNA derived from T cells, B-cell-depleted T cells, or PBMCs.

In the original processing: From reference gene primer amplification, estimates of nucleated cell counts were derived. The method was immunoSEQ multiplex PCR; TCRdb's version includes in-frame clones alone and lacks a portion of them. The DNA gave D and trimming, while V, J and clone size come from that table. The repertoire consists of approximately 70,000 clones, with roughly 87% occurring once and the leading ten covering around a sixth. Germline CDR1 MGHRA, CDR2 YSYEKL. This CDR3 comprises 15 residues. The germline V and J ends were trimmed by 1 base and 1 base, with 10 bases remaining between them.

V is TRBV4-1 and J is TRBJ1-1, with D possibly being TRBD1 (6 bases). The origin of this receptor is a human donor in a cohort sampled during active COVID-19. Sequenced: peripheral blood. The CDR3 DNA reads TGCGCCAGCAGCCAAGTCGTGGGGGCGAACACTGAAGCTTTCTTT. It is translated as CASSQVVGANTEAFF.